A selection of T cell receptor beta chains follows, all from one sample in a study of immune cell composition in non-small cell lung cancer. The method was immunoSEQ multiplex PCR; TCRdb's version includes in-frame clones alone and lacks a portion of them. This sample has 11,000 to 15,000 clones, with approximately 70% found just once. The sample taken for sequencing was lung tumor tissue. The receptor set was obtained from a human donor with non-small cell lung cancer. The conserved cysteine and the conserved F or W are not part of the CDR3 here. Each record gives: V gene, CDR3 protein.

>TRBV7-9
ASSPQGQGAKSYEQY
>TRBV7-9
ASSLTGGVGQPQH
>TRBV2
ASSGGRLNQPQH
>TRBV4-2
ASSQAGPRGTDTQY
>TRBV30
ARGGTGNTIY
>TRBV6-1
ASSETVTGTGELF
>TRBV18
ASSPFRQGNTGELF
>TRBV2
ASSATGGGYGYT
>TRBV29-1
SVEWRVNEQF
>TRBV28
ASSSYYEQY
>TRBV18
ASSPIQGEAF
>TRBV7-8
ASSSGDRNSPLH